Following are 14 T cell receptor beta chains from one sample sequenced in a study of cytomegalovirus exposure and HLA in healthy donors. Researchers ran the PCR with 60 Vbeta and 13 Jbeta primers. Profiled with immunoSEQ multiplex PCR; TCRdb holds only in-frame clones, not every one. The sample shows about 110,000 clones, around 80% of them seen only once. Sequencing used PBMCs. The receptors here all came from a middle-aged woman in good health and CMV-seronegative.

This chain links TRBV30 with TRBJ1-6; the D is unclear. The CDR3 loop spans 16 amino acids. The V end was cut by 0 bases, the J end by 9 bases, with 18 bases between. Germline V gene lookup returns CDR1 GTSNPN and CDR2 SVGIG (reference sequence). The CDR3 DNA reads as TGTGCCTGGAGTGTAGACGTCGGACTTGGCGGTTCACCCCTCCACTTT. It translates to CAWSVDVGLGGSPLHF. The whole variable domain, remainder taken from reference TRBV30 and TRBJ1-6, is SQTIHQWPATLVQPVGSPLSLECTVEGTSNPNLYWYRQAAGRGLQLLFYSVGIGQISSEVPQNLSASRPQDRQFILSSKKLLLSDSGFYLCAWSVDVGLGGSPLHFGNGTRLTVT.

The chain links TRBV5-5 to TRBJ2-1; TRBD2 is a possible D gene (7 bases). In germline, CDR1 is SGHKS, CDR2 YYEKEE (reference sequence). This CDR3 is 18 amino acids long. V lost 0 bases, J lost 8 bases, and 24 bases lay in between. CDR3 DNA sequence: TGTGCCAGCAGCTTGGCCCCCTTTTTTAGGGGGAGGGCCTATGAGCAGTTCTTC. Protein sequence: CASSLAPFFRGRAYEQFF. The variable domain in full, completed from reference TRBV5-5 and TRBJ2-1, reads DAGVTQSPTHLIKTRGQQVTLRCSPISGHKSVSWYQQVLGQGPQFIFQYYEKEERGRGNFPDRFSARQFPNYSSELNVNALLLGDSALYLCASSLAPFFRGRAYEQFFGPGTRLTVL.

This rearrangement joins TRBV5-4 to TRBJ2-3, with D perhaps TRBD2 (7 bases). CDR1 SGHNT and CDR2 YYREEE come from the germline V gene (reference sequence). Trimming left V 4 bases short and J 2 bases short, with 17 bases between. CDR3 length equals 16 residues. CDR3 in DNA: TGTGCCAGCAGCGCATCCGGGGGGCGAGTCACAGATACGCAGTATTTT. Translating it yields CASSASGGRVTDTQYF. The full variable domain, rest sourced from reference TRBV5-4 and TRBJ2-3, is ETGVTQSPTHLIKTRGQQVTLRCSSQSGHNTVSWYQQALGQGPQFIFQYYREEENGRGNFPPRFSGLQFPNYSSELNVNALELDDSALYLCASSASGGRVTDTQYFGPGTRLTVL.

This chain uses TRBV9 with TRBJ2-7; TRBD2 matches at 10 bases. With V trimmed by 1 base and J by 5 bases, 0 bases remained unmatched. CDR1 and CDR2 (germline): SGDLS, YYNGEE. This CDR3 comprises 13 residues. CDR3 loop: CASSVLAGDEQYF. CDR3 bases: TGTGCCAGCAGCGTACTAGCGGGGGACGAGCAGTACTTC.

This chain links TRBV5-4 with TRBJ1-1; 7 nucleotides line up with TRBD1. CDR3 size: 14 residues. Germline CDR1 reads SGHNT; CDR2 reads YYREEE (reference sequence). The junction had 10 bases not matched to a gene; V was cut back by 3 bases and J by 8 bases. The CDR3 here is CASSSDRSTGEAFF. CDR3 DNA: TGTGCCAGCAGCTCGGACAGGTCCACGGGGGAAGCTTTCTTT.

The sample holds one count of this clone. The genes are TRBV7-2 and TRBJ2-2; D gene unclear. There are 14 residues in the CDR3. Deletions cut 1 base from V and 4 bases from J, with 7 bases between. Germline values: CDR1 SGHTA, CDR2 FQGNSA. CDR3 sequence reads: CASSLGSVTGELFF. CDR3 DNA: TGTGCCAGCAGCTTAGGGAGTGTCACCGGGGAGCTGTTTTTT.

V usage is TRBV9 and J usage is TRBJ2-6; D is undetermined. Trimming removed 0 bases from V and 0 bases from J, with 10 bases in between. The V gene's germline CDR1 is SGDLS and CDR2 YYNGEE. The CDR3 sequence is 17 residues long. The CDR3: CASSVGLSNSGANVLTF. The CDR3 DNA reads TGTGCCAGCAGCGTAGGACTTTCCAACTCTGGGGCCAACGTCCTGACTTTC.

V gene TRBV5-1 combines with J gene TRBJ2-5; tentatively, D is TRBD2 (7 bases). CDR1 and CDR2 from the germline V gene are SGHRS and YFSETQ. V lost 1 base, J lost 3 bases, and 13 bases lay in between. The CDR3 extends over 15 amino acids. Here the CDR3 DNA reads TGCGCCAGCAGCTTGAACGGCGGGGGCGAAGAGACCCAGTACTTC. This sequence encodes CASSLNGGGEETQYF.

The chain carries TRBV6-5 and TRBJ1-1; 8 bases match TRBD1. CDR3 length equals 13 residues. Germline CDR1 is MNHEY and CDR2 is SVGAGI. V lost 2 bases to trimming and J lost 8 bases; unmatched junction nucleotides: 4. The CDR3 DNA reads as TGTGCCAGCAGTTACGCCCGGGACAGGGAAGCTTTCTTT. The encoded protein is CASSYARDREAFF.

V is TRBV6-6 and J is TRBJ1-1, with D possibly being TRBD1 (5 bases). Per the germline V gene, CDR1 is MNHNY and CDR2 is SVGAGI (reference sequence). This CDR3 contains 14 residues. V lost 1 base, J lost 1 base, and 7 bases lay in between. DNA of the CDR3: TGTGCCAGCAGTTACTGGGGGGAGAACACTGAAGCTTTCTTT. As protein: CASSYWGENTEAFF.

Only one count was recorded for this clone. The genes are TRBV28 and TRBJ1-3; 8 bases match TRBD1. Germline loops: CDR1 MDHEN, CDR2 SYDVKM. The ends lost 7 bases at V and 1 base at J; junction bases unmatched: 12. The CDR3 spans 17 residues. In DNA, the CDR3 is TGTGCCAGCAAAAGGGACAGGATCAGGTCGTCTGGAAACACCATATATTTT. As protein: CASKRDRIRSSGNTIYF.

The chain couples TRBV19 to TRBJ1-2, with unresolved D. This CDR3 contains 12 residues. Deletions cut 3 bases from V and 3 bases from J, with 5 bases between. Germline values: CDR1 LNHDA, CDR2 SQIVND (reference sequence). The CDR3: CASSIFDYGYTF. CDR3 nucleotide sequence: TGTGCCAGTAGTATTTTCGACTATGGCTACACCTTC.

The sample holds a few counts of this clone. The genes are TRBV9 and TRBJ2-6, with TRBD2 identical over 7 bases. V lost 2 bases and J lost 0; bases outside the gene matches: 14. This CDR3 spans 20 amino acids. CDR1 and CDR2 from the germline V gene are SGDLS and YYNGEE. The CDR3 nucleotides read TGTGCCAGCAGCGTCCCCTCGGGGGGAGTGTTGAGCTCTGGGGCCAACGTCCTGACTTTC. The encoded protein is CASSVPSGGVLSSGANVLTF. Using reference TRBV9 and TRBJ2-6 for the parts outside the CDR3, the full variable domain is DSGVTQTPKHLITATGQRVTLRCSPRSGDLSVYWYQQSLDQGLQFLIQYYNGEERAKGNILERFSAQQFPDLHSELNLSSLELGDSALYFCASSVPSGGVLSSGANVLTFGAGSRLTVL.

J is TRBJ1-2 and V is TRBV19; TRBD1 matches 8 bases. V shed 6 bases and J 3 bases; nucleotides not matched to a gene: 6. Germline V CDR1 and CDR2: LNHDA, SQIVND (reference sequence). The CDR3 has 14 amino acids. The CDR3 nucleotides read TGTGCCAGTAGGGACAGGGTCGGCTACTATGGCTACACCTTC. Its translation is CASRDRVGYYGYTF.